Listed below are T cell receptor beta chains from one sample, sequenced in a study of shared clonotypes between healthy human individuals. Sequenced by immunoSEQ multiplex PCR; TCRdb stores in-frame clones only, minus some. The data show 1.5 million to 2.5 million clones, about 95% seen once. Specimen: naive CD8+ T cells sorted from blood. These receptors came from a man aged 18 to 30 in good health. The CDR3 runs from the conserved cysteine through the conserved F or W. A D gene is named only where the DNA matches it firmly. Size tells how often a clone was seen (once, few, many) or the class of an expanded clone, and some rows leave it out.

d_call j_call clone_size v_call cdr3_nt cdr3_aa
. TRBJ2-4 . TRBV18 TGTGCCAGCTCACCGATCGATCGGTCTGGGGCCAAAAACATTCAGTACTTC CASSPIDRSGAKNIQYF
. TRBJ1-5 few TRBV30 TGTGCCTGGAGTCAAGGGGACGACCAGCCCCAGCATTTT CAWSQGDDQPQHF
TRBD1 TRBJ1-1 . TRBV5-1 TGCGCCAGCAAAATGCGTCTCGGGACAGTGAACACTGAAGCTTTCTTT CASKMRLGTVNTEAFF
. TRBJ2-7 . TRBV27 TGTGCCAGCAGACCCGGGTGGCAGGTCTCAGGCGAGCAGTACTTC CASRPGWQVSGEQYF
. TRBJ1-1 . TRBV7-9 TGTGCCAGCAGCTTATCGAAGGGTAGGACCATGAACACTGAAGCTTTCTTT CASSLSKGRTMNTEAFF
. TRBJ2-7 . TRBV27 TGTGCCAGCAGAAAACAAACAGCTTTCAACGAGCAGTACTTC CASRKQTAFNEQYF
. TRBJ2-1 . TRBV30 TGTGCCTGGAGTGAGGTCGGGGATGAGCAGTTCTTC CAWSEVGDEQFF
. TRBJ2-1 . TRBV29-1 TGCAGCGTTGATTGGCTGAACAATGAGCAGTTCTTC CSVDWLNNEQFF
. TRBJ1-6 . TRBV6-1 TGTGCCAGCAGTGGGGGCGTTACAGGGCCGACTTGGAATTCACCCCTCCACTTT CASSGGVTGPTWNSPLHF
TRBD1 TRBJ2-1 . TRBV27 TGTGCCAGCAGTCCCTCAGGACAGGGGAGGAATGAGCAGTTCTTC CASSPSGQGRNEQFF
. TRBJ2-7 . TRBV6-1 TGTGCCAGCAGTGAGGACGCTGACTCCTACGAGCAGTACTTC CASSEDADSYEQYF